This T cell receptor beta chain was sequenced during a study of radiotherapy plus CTLA-4 blockade in lung cancer. The CDR3 loop spans 13 amino acids. Between the trimmed V and J ends, which lost 5 bases and 5 bases, there was a span of 12 bases. Germline-derived CDR1 and CDR2 are MNHEY and SVGAGI. The method was immunoSEQ multiplex PCR; TCRdb's version includes in-frame clones alone and lacks a portion of them. Altogether 65,000 to 70,000 clones are present, 70% to 80% being singletons, with the ten largest covering roughly a tenth. This receptor was obtained from a human donor with non-small cell lung cancer who had a complete response to radiotherapy plus ipilimumab. The material sequenced was peripheral blood, taken from a patient treated with radiotherapy plus ipilimumab. The gene calls are TRBV6-5 and TRBJ1-2; the D is unclear. Here the CDR3 reads CASSKDREYGYTF. In DNA form, the CDR3 reads TGTGCCAGCAGTAAGGACCGGGAGTATGGCTACACCTTC.